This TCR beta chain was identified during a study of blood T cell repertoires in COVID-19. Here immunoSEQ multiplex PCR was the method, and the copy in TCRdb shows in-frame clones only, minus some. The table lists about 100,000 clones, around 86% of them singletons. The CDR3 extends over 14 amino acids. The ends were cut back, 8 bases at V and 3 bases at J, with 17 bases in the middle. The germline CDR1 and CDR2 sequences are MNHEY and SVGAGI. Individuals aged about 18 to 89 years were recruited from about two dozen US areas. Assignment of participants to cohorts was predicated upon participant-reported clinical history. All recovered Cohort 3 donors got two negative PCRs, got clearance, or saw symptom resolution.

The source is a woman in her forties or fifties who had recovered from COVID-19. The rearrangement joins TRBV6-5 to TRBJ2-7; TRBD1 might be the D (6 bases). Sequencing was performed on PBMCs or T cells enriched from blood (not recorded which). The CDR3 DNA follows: TGTGCCAGCGACCACAGACAGGCCTTCTACGAGCAGTACTTC. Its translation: CASDHRQAFYEQYF.